Listed below are T cell receptor beta chains from one sample, sequenced in a study of post-analysis software for immune sequencing data. TCRdb redid the calling of the PCR reads with MiXCR, one entry per CDR3 protein. The sample holds fewer than 900,000 distinct CDR3 sequences, 46% seen once. The specimen was blood. All receptors derive from a girl between 5 and 17 years old with multiple sclerosis. CDR3s include the opening cysteine and the closing phenylalanine or tryptophan. A D gene is named only where the DNA matches it firmly. Rows give clone size only sometimes, using once, few, many, or a class for an expanded clone.

J: TRBJ2-1
size: NA
D: TRBD2
V: TRBV3-1
DNA: TGTGCCAGCAGCCCACCGGGACTAGCGGGTCACGGGCAGTTCTTC
CDR3: CASSPPGLAGHGQFF

J: TRBJ1-2
size: NA
D: NA
V: TRBV12-3/TRBV12-4
DNA: TGTGCCAGCAGTTTAAGGTCCCGGGTGTATGGCTACACCTTC
CDR3: CASSLRSRVYGYTF

J: TRBJ1-2
size: NA
D: TRBD1
V: TRBV7-9
DNA: TGTGCCAGCAGCTTAGATGGGGCCAGACAGGGCCAAGGCTACACCTTC
CDR3: CASSLDGARQGQGYTF

J: TRBJ1-2
size: NA
D: TRBD1
V: TRBV12-3/TRBV12-4
DNA: TGTGCCAGCAGTTTATGGGACAGGGCGCTTCTCAACTATGGCTACACCTTC
CDR3: CASSLWDRALLNYGYTF

J: TRBJ2-7
size: NA
D: NA
V: TRBV12-5
DNA: TGTGCTAGTGGTTTGGGTTTTTGGGACTCCTCAGGGGGCGAGCAGTACTTC
CDR3: CASGLGFWDSSGGEQYF

J: TRBJ2-5
size: NA
D: NA
V: TRBV20-1
DNA: TGCAGTGCTAGAGACGGGGCGGAGCACCGAGAGACCCAGTACTTC
CDR3: CSARDGAEHRETQYF

J: TRBJ2-7
size: NA
D: TRBD1
V: TRBV7-8
DNA: TGTGCCAGCAGCCTAAGACGGGTCAGGGGGACCTACGAGCAGTACTTC
CDR3: CASSLRRVRGTYEQYF

J: TRBJ2-3
size: NA
D: NA
V: TRBV27
DNA: TGTGCCAGCACAGTCGGACGTGGCACAGATACGCAGTATTTT
CDR3: CASTVGRGTDTQYF

J: TRBJ2-3
size: few
D: NA
V: TRBV14
DNA: TGTGCCAGCAGCCAAGTAACCTCCACAGATACGCAGTATTTT
CDR3: CASSQVTSTDTQYF

J: TRBJ2-5
size: NA
D: NA
V: TRBV7-2
DNA: TGTGCCAGCAGTCGCCAGTCCGGGGAGCAGTACTTC
CDR3: CASSRQSGEQYF

J: TRBJ2-7
size: NA
D: TRBD1
V: TRBV5-6
DNA: TGTGCCAGCAGCTCCCCGAGAGGGACAGAGCAAAAGACCTACGAGCAGTACTTC
CDR3: CASSSPRGTEQKTYEQYF

J: TRBJ2-3
size: few
D: NA
V: TRBV5-1
DNA: TGCGCCAGCAGCTGGGGGGACGGACTGAGCACAGATACGCAGTATTTT
CDR3: CASSWGDGLSTDTQYF

J: TRBJ2-7
size: NA
D: NA
V: TRBV11-2
DNA: TGTGCCAGCAGCTTAGAGTGGACAGCCTACGAGCAGTACTTC
CDR3: CASSLEWTAYEQYF

J: TRBJ2-1
size: NA
D: TRBD1
V: TRBV20-1
DNA: TGCAGTGCCGGCCGGGACAGAGACCAAGAGACCCAGTTCTTC
CDR3: CSAGRDRDQETQFF